These 24 T cell receptor beta chains came from one sample sequenced in a study of blood T cell repertoires in COVID-19. Some clones are missing from TCRdb's copy, which holds only in-frame ones; the method was immunoSEQ multiplex PCR. The data contain over 200,000 clones, approximately 91% of them singletons. Sequenced sample: peripheral blood. These receptors came from a woman aged 55-70 years with acute or convalescent COVID-19.

The chain links TRBV5-4 to TRBJ2-1; D is possibly TRBD2 (7 bases). This CDR3 region has 18 residues. Trimming cost V 2 bases and J 6 bases, with 24 bases left between them. The germline gives CDR1 SGHNT, CDR2 YYREEE (reference sequence). The CDR3 coding sequence is TGTGCCAGCAGCTTCACGAACTACGGGGGGCTGGCGGGCAATGAGCAGTTCTTC. It encodes CASSFTNYGGLAGNEQFF. Complete variable domain (other parts from reference TRBV5-4 and TRBJ2-1): ETGVTQSPTHLIKTRGQQVTLRCSSQSGHNTVSWYQQALGQGPQFIFQYYREEENGRGNFPPRFSGLQFPNYSSELNVNALELDDSALYLCASSFTNYGGLAGNEQFFGPGTRLTVL.

In regard to this clone: Other nucleotide sequences from this sample produce the same CDR3. This chain joins TRBV6-5 and TRBJ1-5; 7 bases line up with TRBD1. CDR3 size: 15 residues. With V trimmed by 6 bases and J by 0 bases, 5 bases remained unmatched. Germline CDR1 reads MNHEY; CDR2 reads SVGAGI. The CDR3 loop reads CASSRDRSSNQPQHF. The CDR3 DNA reads as TGTGCCAGCAGCCGGGACAGAAGTAGCAATCAGCCCCAGCATTTT.

This sequence joins TRBV30 and TRBJ2-2; TRBD1 agrees at 7 bases. The CDR3 has 16 amino acids. V gave up 1 base and J gave up 7 bases; unmatched junction bases: 12. From germline, CDR1 is GTSNPN and CDR2 SVGIG (reference sequence). The chain's CDR3 is CAWSGRPTGFNGELFF. CDR3 in DNA: TGTGCCTGGAGTGGAAGACCGACAGGGTTTAACGGGGAGCTGTTTTTT.

Only a few counts were recorded for this clone. The rearrangement uses TRBV7-9 and TRBJ2-1; 7 bases are a match to TRBD1. The CDR3 length is 13 residues. J gave up 8 bases and V 2 bases, and 3 bases lay outside the gene matches. Germline lookup yields CDR1 SEHNR and CDR2 FQNEAQ (reference sequence). CDR3 sequence reads: CASSLTGDDEQFF. CDR3 sequence (DNA): TGTGCCAGCAGCTTAACAGGGGACGATGAGCAGTTCTTC.

The genes are TRBV2 and TRBJ2-7; 7 bases agree with TRBD2. Germline trimming cut 6 bases from V and 11 bases from J; bases unmatched to any gene: 7. The germline gives CDR1 SNHLY, CDR2 FYNNEI. The CDR3 is made up of 11 amino acids. CDR3 nucleotides: TGTGCCAGCAGACCTGGGGGGGGAGAGTACTTC. This gives the protein CASRPGGGEYF.

The genes are TRBV25-1 and TRBJ2-3; TRBD1 might be the D (5 bases). The CDR3 loop spans 17 amino acids. Germline CDR1 is MGHDK and CDR2 is SYGVNS. Trimming cost V 1 base and J 0 bases, with 14 bases left between them. The DNA for the CDR3 is TGTGCCAGCAGTGAATTTTCGACAGCAACTAGCACAGATACGCAGTATTTT. Protein sequence: CASSEFSTATSTDTQYF.

This chain uses TRBV30 with TRBJ1-6; tentative D call: TRBD1 (6 bases). The CDR3 has 16 amino acids. Germline assignment: CDR1 GTSNPN and CDR2 SVGIG (reference sequence). V lost 0 bases, J lost 2 bases, and 11 bases lay in between. CDR3 protein: CAWSVLRTAYNSPLHF. CDR3 coding DNA: TGTGCCTGGAGTGTACTCAGGACAGCCTATAATTCACCCCTCCACTTT.

This chain joins TRBV19 and TRBJ1-5, with TRBD1 identical over 8 bases. CDR1 is LNHDA, CDR2 SQIVND, per germline (reference sequence). This CDR3 spans 16 amino acids. With 2 bases clipped from V and 2 bases from J, the junction kept 5 bases outside the gene matches. DNA for the CDR3: TGTGCCAGTAGTATAACAGGGGGGTTAGGCAATCAGCCCCAGCATTTT. This gives the protein CASSITGGLGNQPQHF.

The chain couples TRBV10-3 to TRBJ1-6, with D unresolved. The CDR3 extends over 15 amino acids. Trimming took off 2 bases at V and 0 bases at J, with 5 bases between the two ends. Germline V gene lookup returns CDR1 ENHRY and CDR2 SYGVKD. The CDR3 DNA reads as TGTGCCATCAGTGAGGGAGGCTCCTATAATTCACCCCTCCACTTT. Residues: CAISEGGSYNSPLHF.

The gene calls are TRBV27 and TRBJ2-7; 9 nucleotides align to TRBD1. V lost 4 bases, J lost 3 bases, and 4 bases stayed unmatched. The CDR3 length is 14 residues. Germline CDR1 reads MNHEY; CDR2 reads SMNVEV (reference sequence). CDR3 sequence: CASSSGQGIYEQYF. The CDR3 DNA is TGTGCCAGCAGTTCCGGACAGGGGATCTACGAGCAGTACTTC.

This clone appeared a single time. The J gene is TRBJ1-1, the V gene TRBV6-5; 7 bases agree with TRBD1. Germline CDR1 and CDR2: MNHEY and SVGAGI. The V gene end was trimmed by 7 bases and the J gene end by 6 bases; junction bases not matched to a gene: 11. The CDR3 length is 14 residues. For the CDR3, the DNA is TGTGCCAGCACCCGGCAGGGGGATAGGGCTGAAGCTTTCTTT. This sequence encodes CASTRQGDRAEAFF.

The table lists this clone with a few counts. The rearrangement joins TRBV9 to TRBJ2-2; the D is unclear. CDR1 and CDR2 from the germline V gene are SGDLS and YYNGEE. The V end lost 0 bases, the J end lost 0 bases, and 6 bases lay between the germline ends. The CDR3 sequence is 15 residues long. The CDR3 reads CASSVVDTNTGELFF. DNA for the CDR3: TGTGCCAGCAGCGTAGTAGACACGAACACCGGGGAGCTGTTTTTT. Filled out from reference TRBV9 and TRBJ2-2, the complete variable domain reads DSGVTQTPKHLITATGQRVTLRCSPRSGDLSVYWYQQSLDQGLQFLIQYYNGEERAKGNILERFSAQQFPDLHSELNLSSLELGDSALYFCASSVVDTNTGELFFGEGSRLTVL.

The V and J genes are TRBV30 and TRBJ2-5; 9 bases match TRBD2. The germline V gene has CDR1 GTSNPN and CDR2 SVGIG (reference sequence). The trim removed 0 bases at V and 2 bases at J, leaving 4 bases unmatched. The CDR3 covers 15 residues. The CDR3 DNA reads TGTGCCTGGAGTGTGCTAGCGGGACCGCAAGAGACCCAGTACTTC. Its protein product is CAWSVLAGPQETQYF. Full variable domain (rest looked up from reference TRBV30 and TRBJ2-5): SQTIHQWPATLVQPVGSPLSLECTVEGTSNPNLYWYRQAAGRGLQLLFYSVGIGQISSEVPQNLSASRPQDRQFILSSKKLLLSDSGFYLCAWSVLAGPQETQYFGPGTRLLVL.

Comment on this clone: The junction and the germline gene differ at one end; a read error may be behind it. This chain connects TRBV7-7 to TRBJ2-5; perhaps TRBD2 as D (6 bases). Germline V gives CDR1 SSHAT, CDR2 FNYEAQ (reference sequence). CDR3 length: 15 amino acids. CDR3 protein: CASSLALGGAETQYF. The CDR3 DNA is TGTGCTAGCAGCTTAGCGCTCGGCGGGGCAGAGACCCAGTACTTC.

The chain employs TRBV7-2 and TRBJ1-2; D is undetermined. The CDR3 has 12 residues. Germline CDR1 reads SGHTA; CDR2 reads FQGNSA. Trimming removed 5 bases at V and 8 bases at J, with 12 bases between. In nucleotides, the CDR3 is TGTGCCAGCAGCCCCACAGTTGTGGGCTACACCTTC. Translated: CASSPTVVGYTF.

The chain links TRBV30 to TRBJ1-4; 7 nucleotides align to TRBD1. The ends lost 4 bases at V and 5 bases at J; junction bases unmatched: 7. The CDR3 covers 14 residues. The germline gives CDR1 GTSNPN, CDR2 SVGIG (reference sequence). The CDR3 loop is CAWIPGTENEKLFF. CDR3 coding DNA: TGTGCCTGGATTCCCGGGACAGAGAATGAAAAACTGTTTTTT.

The gene calls are TRBV2 and TRBJ2-5, with 11 nucleotides matching TRBD2. Germline V gene sequence: CDR1 SNHLY, CDR2 FYNNEI. This CDR3 has 18 residues. Unmatched junction bases numbered 14, after V lost 3 bases and J lost 5 bases. CDR3 sequence (DNA): TGTGCCAGCAGTGAGCCCCAAAAACTAGCGGGAGCCAGGGAGACCCAGTACTTC. Translation gives CASSEPQKLAGARETQYF.

With regard to this clone: One junction end does not reproduce the germline sequence, and a read error may be involved. This chain joins TRBV27 and TRBJ2-5; TRBD2 matches at 13 bases. Germline V gene sequence: CDR1 MNHEY, CDR2 SMNVEV (reference sequence). CDR3 length: 16 amino acids. CDR3 sequence: CASRSGLAGAQGTQYF. CDR3 nucleotides: TGTGCCAGCAGATCCGGACTAGCGGGAGCCCAAGGGACCCAGTACTTC.

The chain uses TRBV30 and TRBJ1-5; D is uncertain. V was shortened by 0 bases and J by 3 bases, with 12 bases between the two germline ends. The CDR3 is 15 residues long. CDR1 GTSNPN and CDR2 SVGIG come from the germline V gene (reference sequence). The CDR3 nucleotides read TGTGCCTGGAGTGTACGGCGGCAGCACAATCAGCCCCAGCATTTT. Protein product: CAWSVRRQHNQPQHF.

The gene calls are TRBV14 and TRBJ1-6, with D tentatively TRBD1 (6 bases). V shed 3 bases and J shed 9 bases, with 15 bases lying between them. The CDR3 consists of 15 residues. CDR1 is SGHDN, CDR2 FVKESK, per germline. CDR3 in DNA: TGTGCCAGCAGCCAGCTACAGGGAGAGAGTTCACCCCTCCACTTT. It encodes CASSQLQGESSPLHF.

V is TRBV3-1 (or the pseudogene TRBV3-2) and J is TRBJ2-3; 7 bases match TRBD1. Germline-derived CDR1 and CDR2 are LGHDT and YNNKEL (reference sequence). The J segment lost 1 base and the V segment lost 1 base, leaving 8 bases of the junction unmatched. The CDR3 consists of 17 residues. Written as DNA, the CDR3 is TGTGCCAGCAGCCAAGTAACCGGGACAGTAGGCACAGATACGCAGTATTTT. It yields the protein CASSQVTGTVGTDTQYF.

The chain employs TRBV3-1 (or the pseudogene TRBV3-2) and TRBJ2-1; 9 bases map to TRBD2. Germline CDR1 reads LGHDT; CDR2 reads YNNKEL (reference sequence). With V trimmed by 3 bases and J by 4 bases, 4 bases remained unmatched. CDR3 length: 15 amino acids. The CDR3 DNA reads as TGTGCCAGCAGCCACAGCGGGGGGACATACAATGAGCAGTTCTTC. This codes for CASSHSGGTYNEQFF.

The chain is built from TRBV19 and TRBJ1-2, with TRBD1 identical over 7 bases. The V gene's germline CDR1 is LNHDA and CDR2 SQIVND (reference sequence). Trimming removed 6 bases from V and 0 bases from J; junction bases left unmatched: 10. This CDR3 has 16 amino acids. The DNA of the CDR3 is TGTGCCAGTAGCGACGCCCACAGGGGTACTAACTATGGCTACACCTTC. Translating gives CASSDAHRGTNYGYTF.

This chain links TRBV6-5 with TRBJ1-1; possible D gene TRBD1, 6 bases. The germline V and J ends were trimmed by 7 bases and 4 bases, with 13 bases remaining between them. Germline CDR1 MNHEY, CDR2 SVGAGI. The CDR3 consists of 13 residues. CDR3 region: CASIVIGGTEAFF. CDR3 sequence (DNA): TGTGCCAGCATAGTTATAGGGGGCACTGAAGCTTTCTTT.